Listed here are 2 T cell receptor beta chains from one sample, sequenced in a study of T cell changes during pregnancy in multiple sclerosis. Assay used: immunoSEQ multiplex PCR; TCRdb lists only in-frame clones, some missing. Seen here are over 50,000 clones, about nine tenths observed once, and the top ten hold under 2%. The sequencing here drew on peripheral blood, taken after pregnancy. The receptor set was obtained from a female donor with multiple sclerosis, enrolled in a pregnancy study.

The chain recombines TRBV18 with TRBJ2-5; the match to TRBD2 covers 9 bases. The germline V gene has CDR1 KGHSH and CDR2 LQKENI. This CDR3 spans 17 amino acids. Losses at the gene ends were 0 bases for V and 1 base for J; bases not matched to a gene: 6. As DNA, the CDR3 is TGTGCCAGCTCACCACCGGATAGCGGGGGCCGCCAAGAGACCCAGTACTTC. This sequence encodes CASSPPDSGGRQETQYF.

The CDR3 nucleotides read TGTGCCAGCAGCTTCGGGACAGACCCCTACGAGCAGTACTTC. This encodes CASSFGTDPYEQYF. The rearrangement joins TRBV5-6 to TRBJ2-7; 7 nucleotides match TRBD1. CDR1 is SGHDT, CDR2 YYEEEE, per germline. Trimming took 2 bases from V and 2 from J; bases not matched to a gene: 4. The CDR3 totals 14 residues.